The sequence of this T cell receptor (beta chain) was determined in a study of radiation and T cells in renal cell carcinoma (dated by TCRdb to 2020 to 2022). A note on the overall study: Samples were obtained from a clinical trial, in which 15 Gy stereotactic body radiation therapy was delivered to primary renal cell carcinomas and nephrectomy was performed 4 weeks later. TCR beta sequencing covered 50 or so samples in total, comprising roughly 26 tumors and roughly 27 peripheral blood samples. Across all 50 or so samples, several million unique CDR3 nucleotide sequences encoding 2 million to 3 million unique CDR3 amino acid sequences were identified.

Following the manufacturer's recommendations, the immunoSEQ kit was used to generate TCR beta libraries from genomic DNA. To prepare the libraries, a first multiplex PCR with proprietary primers was run, followed by a second PCR that added unique barcodes, and a bead cleanup was done after each round. A kit-provided positive control reaction and a negative control reaction were included in every sample batch. The final libraries were assessed on an Agilent 4200 TapeStation D1000 ScreenTape, pooled by volume, and quantified by qPCR. An Illumina NextSeq500 fitted with a MidOutput 150-cycle cartridge performed the sequencing, running 156 Read1 cycles and 15 Index1 cycles with the kit's custom primers. The pooled library was loaded at approximately 1.1 pM with a 20% PhiX control spike-in. The paper's data handling went like this. Vendor-processed data were analyzed in R, and a clonotype was defined as all T cells sharing the same CDR3 nucleotide sequence. For clone abundance analyses, frequencies were normalized to the 10,000 most abundant clones per sample. Public T cell clones, which averaged fewer than five per sample, were removed prior to analysis. A difference in abundance of at least 32-fold between compartments was used to define tumor-enriched and baseline blood-enriched clonotypes. A beta-binomial differential abundance model was used to identify clonotypes that were expanded or contracted between blood time points. Tumor-blood repertoire similarity was measured with the Baroni-Urbani and Buser coefficient, and group comparisons used two-tailed Wilcoxon tests in R. This immuneACCESS table, as held by TCRdb, lists in-frame sequences with V and J called but not all clones. Of the missing ones, under half trace to an unresolved V gene in checked studies; the others have no known cause. V, J and clone size are taken as reported in that table, and D and trimming were inferred from the DNA itself. The sample data list 120,000 or so clones, and around 81% of these were observed just once. The ten top clones hold 5.8% of the sample.

The time point label corresponds to: blood 2 weeks post-SBRT. The meaning of the sample's treatment or condition label: 15 Gy SBRT to primary tumor, nephrectomy 4 weeks later. To follow tumor-enriched clonotypes, peripheral blood was collected serially from radiation-treated patients at baseline and again at 2 weeks and 4 weeks after SBRT. All patients had renal cell carcinoma with clear cell pathology. Genomic DNA for TCR sequencing was prepared using the QIAamp DNA Blood Mini Kit (Qiagen). The analyses included just those samples that passed every quality control check. Results and caveats for the whole study, not just this receptor: The single-armed trial design could not address effects of radiation dose or scheduling on the TCR repertoire. Dynamics of the blood repertoire were not tracked past 4 weeks after treatment. In blood, the top tumor clonotypes increased between baseline and 2 weeks post-radiation and then shrank by 4 weeks, which suggests that tumor-resident clones expanded only transiently. No pretreatment tumor biopsies were available, so the baseline intratumoral presence of clonotypes could not be determined.

Comment on this clone: The antigen it recognizes is unknown. Within one base of it there is no much larger clone, and no base qualities were kept.

The receptor was derived from a man aged 45 to 65 with renal cell carcinoma. This specimen was blood, taken from a patient whose treatment included radiotherapy and nephrectomy.

The DNA is TGCGCCAGCAGCCAAGTCGGGCAGACTGAAGCTTTCTTT. Its protein product is CASSQVGQTEAFF. The chain employs TRBV4-1 and TRBJ1-1, with no reliable assignment of the D segment. Reading the germline V gene gives CDR1 MGHRA and CDR2 YSYEKL. Trimming removed 1 base from V and 5 bases from J, leaving 8 bases between the germline ends. The CDR3 spans 13 residues, from the cysteine through the phenylalanine. Solely the CDR3 DNA is kept, with 39 bases framed from the first base.